One T cell receptor (beta chain) is described in this entry. By sample share, this clone is medium-sized (0.01 to 0.1%). The antigen it recognizes is unknown. Nothing much larger sits one base from this clone, and base qualities are not available. This record comes from a study of cytomegalovirus exposure and HLA in healthy donors (dated by TCRdb to 2017 to 2019). Concerning the study at large: In an earlier analysis of 550 to 750 of the donors, about 270 Gb of sequence data and approximately 120 million unique TCR beta sequences from roughly 190 million T cells were reported. Because of strong linkage in the cohort, four or five DR-DQ haplotypes were treated as single units for association and clustering. In an earlier analysis of a few hundred of the donors, high-throughput TCR beta sequencing was used to judge whether each TCR beta V gene segment behaved as functional or pseudogenic. To predict cytomegalovirus infection status, the study combined high-throughput TCR immunosequencing, statistical association of individual TCRs with disease status, and machine learning. A later genetic analysis took genome-wide SNP genotypes for about 65% of the 666 donors and used that subset as a discovery cohort. Every repertoire in the discovery cohort had been generated on one and the same sequencing platform. The number of typed donors differed by locus: about 629-630 for A, B, C, DRB1 and DQB1; 522 for DQA1; approximately 600 for DPA1; and roughly 450 for DPB1. Both class I and class II loci were covered by HLA typing, at four-digit resolution. The study was designed to test whether signatures of past pathogen exposure could be identified by cataloging public T cell receptors. Along with the roughly 670-subject first cohort, a separate validation cohort of over 90 different subjects was used. Among the roughly 400 genotyped donors, more than 70% belonged to the genetic ancestry cluster associated with self-reported Caucasian donors. Across approximately 420 genotyped donors of the cohort, an average of about 250,000 unique TCR beta nucleotide sequences per donor were sequenced, and roughly a sixth of those sequences were non-productive. A later analysis re-examined previously published TCR beta repertoires from 600 to 700 donors and added high-resolution HLA genotyping to investigate patterns of TCR occurrence. Donor age, sex, ethnicity and CMV serostatus were compiled together with the repertoire data. Rather than using new phenotypic data, the later analysis identified candidate immune exposures from TCR beta sequences and from how often those sequences occurred across donors. The T cell repertoires of 666 subjects were profiled by immunosequencing and related to cytomegalovirus serostatus. An early release covering 550 to 700 HLA-typed donors comprised about 320 gigabases of sequencing data and tens of millions of unique TCR sequences. What the work shows at the level of the full study, not this receptor alone: Most TCR sequences were seen in very few donors, while some public TCRs were found in many individuals. In a later analysis, most CMV-associated TCR beta chains were found to appear HLA-restricted, with HLA associations seemingly driven largely by CMV exposure. In a later analysis, TCR association rates were found to vary across HLA loci, with the most associated TCRs seen for DRB1 alleles and the fewest for HLA-C alleles. Compared with equally common non-associated chains, HLA-associated TCR beta chains in a later analysis were more clonally expanded and had lower generation probabilities. A later genetic analysis reported fewer N-insertions in productive TCRs among donors in an Asian-associated ancestry cluster than the approximately 670-donor mean. Strong co-occurrence of HLA alleles, especially DR and DQ, made assigning TCR associations to individual alleles difficult. In a later analysis, several top co-occurrence clusters were reported to appear linked to parvovirus B19, influenza, CMV and Epstein-Barr virus. In vitro tests confirmed that a few of the cytomegalovirus-associated TCR beta chains recognize cytomegalovirus antigens. Cytomegalovirus status was reported to be diagnosed by the classifier with high specificity and sensitivity in both the original and validation cohorts. Roughly uniform sequencing depth across donors was assumed in presence/absence analyses, although this assumption may not hold. A further reported finding was that TCR beta sequences accurately predicted the HLA-A and HLA-B alleles for most subjects in the first cohort. Correlated functional status among segregating V segments might reflect linkage disequilibrium, but an unknown experimental factor could not be ruled out. V-gene and J-gene trimming of TCR beta chains was associated with a missense DCLRE1C variant in a later genetic analysis, and the association was replicated in an independent cohort. At a false discovery rate of 0.05, a later analysis linked some 17,000 TCR beta sequences to specific HLA alleles. The study gave a list of around 170 TCR beta chains associated with cytomegalovirus. The cohort was sequenced for TCR beta chains only, and without alpha or paired-chain data the features that could be detected were limited. Because the 87-base-pair reads could not distinguish some IMGT-functional V segments, including TRBV6-2 and TRBV6-3, those segments were excluded. Immune exposure information for the cohort was limited to CMV serostatus. The sequencing pipeline was judged likely to have produced a cluster of highly shared sequence variants as a technical artifact. Because HLA typing was unavailable for some donors at each locus, only the typed subset was used in association tests. Because counts were too low, about 18 rarely observed V segments, including chromosome 9 orphons, were excluded from the earlier analysis of around 590 of the donors. According to the authors, the approach could potentially be generalized to other disease states and immunological phenotypes. An earlier analysis of around 500 of the donors showed that most TCR beta V segments appeared in productive rearrangements either about 90% or about 30% of the time, which broadly matched IMGT annotations.

V loses 4 bases, J loses 4 bases, and the germline ends lie 19 bases apart. Inclusive of the bounding cysteine and phenylalanine, the CDR3 is 17 residues long. Just CDR3 DNA is preserved here, 51 bases in frame from base 1. According to the germline V gene, CDR1 reads MDHEN and CDR2 reads SYDVKM. In total, roughly 670 healthy bone marrow donors made up the cohort. Cohort members were all nominally healthy when sampled, although unrecorded immune exposures were likely present. The donor tested CMV seropositive and was one of the 289 seropositive cohort members. A peripheral blood sample was collected from each donor, and TCR beta sequencing was performed on peripheral blood mononuclear cells. The Qiagen DNeasy Blood Extraction Kit was used to extract genomic DNA from the blood cell samples. The receptor library was made with the immunoSEQ multiplex PCR assay. For the multiplex PCR, a mixture combining 60 forward primers for TCR Vbeta segments and 13 reverse primers for TCR Jbeta segments was used. Amplification of the CDR3 region of rearranged TCR beta genes was performed with a multiplex PCR assay on genomic DNA. The Illumina HiSeq System was used to sequence the amplified TCR beta libraries as 87-base-pair reads. In the authors' own workflow: In a later analysis, 70 million to 95 million unique TCR beta chains were counted across the approximately 640 repertoires, and some 10 million of these chains were shared by at least two donors. Raw reads were error-corrected and collapsed into unique sequences by a nearest-neighbor algorithm in which closely related sequences were merged to remove PCR and sequencing errors. To assign V, D and J gene segments, CDR3 sequences were aligned to IMGT reference sequences. For a sequence to be retained, a match of at least six nucleotides was required to both a V gene segment and a J gene segment. Rearrangements were classified as productive when the CDR3 lacked stop codons and remained in frame with V and J, and all other rearrangements were classified as non-productive. CDR3 was defined according to IMGT convention as the region running from the second conserved V-encoded cysteine to the conserved J-encoded phenylalanine. In an earlier analysis of just under 600 of the donors, sequences lacking an unambiguous match to a single V gene segment were excluded. In an earlier analysis of a few hundred of the donors, V segments were called functional above 56.7% productive rearrangements and were called segregating when the between-donor standard deviation exceeded 5%. A statistical classification framework was developed to diagnose cytomegalovirus status using the catalog of TCR beta chain sequences. A later analysis assigned V and J genes by comparing TCR nucleotide sequences with IMGT/GENE-DB human TR gene sequences. A later analysis assigned CDR3 sequences and most-parsimonious VDJ recombination scenarios with the TCRdist pipeline. In a later analysis, every TCR beta chain was defined by the combination of its CDR3 amino acid sequence and its V-gene family, and reads without a unique V-gene family were dropped. A later analysis removed 600 or so highly shared, low-generation-probability nucleotide sequences to deal with suspected cross-contamination and a sequencing artifact. In a later analysis, a clonal expansion index was calculated for each public chain from normalized within-repertoire ranks of inferred template counts. A later analysis computed generation probabilities with a VDJ recombination model fitted to out-of-frame rearrangements, and checked the results against IGoR. Hypergeometric tests were used in a later analysis to score TCR-TCR, TCR-HLA and TCR-CMV co-occurrence, with a repertoire-size bias correction applied to the TCR pairs. In a later analysis, false discovery rates were estimated by permuting HLA or CMV assignments 20 times. A later analysis grouped co-occurring TCRs with DBSCAN, adding TCRdist sequence similarity when clustering within HLA-allele-positive subsets. Co-occurrence clustering excluded repertoires with fewer than 30,000 or more than 120,000 public chains, plus five with anomalous nucleotide sharing. This immuneACCESS table, as held by TCRdb, lists in-frame sequences with V and J called but not all clones. Of the missing ones, under half trace to an unresolved V gene in checked studies; the others have no known cause. V and J calls plus clone size are reproduced from that table; the DNA served to infer D and trimming. The sample profile shows 75,000 to 95,000 clones; roughly 73% of them were found once. The ten largest clones add up to about 4.2% of the sample.

Sequencing was carried out using PBMCs. The chain joins TRBV28 to TRBJ1-4; the D segment could be TRBD1, given 6 matching bases. The clonotype originates from a male donor in good health and CMV-seropositive. At the DNA level, the sequence is TGTGCCAGCAGTTACGACAGGCCCAAAACCGATAATGAAAAACTGTTTTTT. Translated, it reads CASSYDRPKTDNEKLFF.